Here is one T cell receptor beta chain with its context. The antigen this receptor binds is unknown. Base qualities are not at hand, and no much larger clone is one base apart. This record comes from a study of blood T cell repertoires in COVID-19 (TCRdb year 2020). A note on the overall study: Samples from collaborators originated in the United States, Italy and Spain and spanned both the acute and convalescent phases of COVID-19. Deeply sampled blood TCRbeta repertoires from subjects exposed to, actively infected with, or recovered from COVID-19 were included in the dataset. The repertoires were made available in a free public database intended to serve as a resource for research on the immune response to SARS-CoV-2. A de-identified subject ID, COVID-19 status, age in years and sex were almost always included in the sample metadata. Samples came from the ongoing ImmuneRACE study (first 160 participants) plus 1,254 subjects from 6 global collaborators. HLA class I and class II types, where available, came from metadata supplied by the sample provider rather than from assay-based typing. The prospective study material was composed of cDNA or gDNA derived from T cells, B-cell-depleted T cells, or PBMCs.

The CDR3 goes from the cysteine to the phenylalanine over 16 residues. The only DNA kept is the CDR3, 48 bases in frame from the first base. The germline V gene (reference sequence) provides CDR1 LGHDT and CDR2 YNNKEL. V and J are trimmed by 3 bases and 5 bases, and the gene matches miss 7 bases of the junction. The study at large found these results: Clinical and demographic metadata were provided uncurated, with the amount varying by source and participant.

Participants in the prospective study were aged about 18 to 95 years, lived in under 30 United States geographic areas, and enrolled through a virtual design. To assign participants to cohorts, the prospective study relied on clinical history that participants themselves reported in a screening survey and a study questionnaire. Recovered participants in ImmuneRACE Cohort 3 were defined as having two consecutive negative NP/OP PCR tests, clearance from a healthcare professional, or resolution of symptoms. In the prospective study, mobile phlebotomists collected whole blood, serum and a nasopharyngeal or oropharyngeal swab from each participant. Participants in the prospective study had the option to provide additional blood draws and questionnaires over a roughly 2-month period. Before DNA extraction, blood samples from the prospective study were shipped at room temperature or frozen. TCRbeta CDR3 regions were amplified from genomic DNA by means of the immunoSEQ Assay, a bias-controlled multiplex PCR. The paper's processing steps were these. The number of nucleated cells in each sample was estimated from the amplification of reference gene primers within the assay. Sequence reads were collapsed and filtered to measure the absolute abundance of every unique TCRbeta CDR3 rearrangement. Productive Simpson clonality was computed per sample as the square root of Simpson's diversity index over productive rearrangements. TCRdb limited this immuneACCESS table to in-frame rearrangements with V and J called. A share of clones is missing; checked studies link under half to unresolved V genes, and the rest is unexplained. The DNA was the basis for D and trimming; V, J and clone size are from that table. The sample records about 370,000 clones, 80% to 90% of which are singletons. Jointly, the top ten make up roughly 0.99% of the sample.

What was sequenced was PBMCs or T cells enriched from blood (not recorded which). The sequence came from a man younger than 35 who had recovered from COVID-19. The rearranged chain carries TRBV3-1 (or the pseudogene TRBV3-2) and TRBJ2-1; 10 of the junction bases match TRBD2. The CDR3 amino acid sequence is: CASSHTGTSVNNEQFF. The DNA sequence reads TGTGCCAGCAGCCACACCGGGACTAGCGTAAACAATGAGCAGTTCTTC.